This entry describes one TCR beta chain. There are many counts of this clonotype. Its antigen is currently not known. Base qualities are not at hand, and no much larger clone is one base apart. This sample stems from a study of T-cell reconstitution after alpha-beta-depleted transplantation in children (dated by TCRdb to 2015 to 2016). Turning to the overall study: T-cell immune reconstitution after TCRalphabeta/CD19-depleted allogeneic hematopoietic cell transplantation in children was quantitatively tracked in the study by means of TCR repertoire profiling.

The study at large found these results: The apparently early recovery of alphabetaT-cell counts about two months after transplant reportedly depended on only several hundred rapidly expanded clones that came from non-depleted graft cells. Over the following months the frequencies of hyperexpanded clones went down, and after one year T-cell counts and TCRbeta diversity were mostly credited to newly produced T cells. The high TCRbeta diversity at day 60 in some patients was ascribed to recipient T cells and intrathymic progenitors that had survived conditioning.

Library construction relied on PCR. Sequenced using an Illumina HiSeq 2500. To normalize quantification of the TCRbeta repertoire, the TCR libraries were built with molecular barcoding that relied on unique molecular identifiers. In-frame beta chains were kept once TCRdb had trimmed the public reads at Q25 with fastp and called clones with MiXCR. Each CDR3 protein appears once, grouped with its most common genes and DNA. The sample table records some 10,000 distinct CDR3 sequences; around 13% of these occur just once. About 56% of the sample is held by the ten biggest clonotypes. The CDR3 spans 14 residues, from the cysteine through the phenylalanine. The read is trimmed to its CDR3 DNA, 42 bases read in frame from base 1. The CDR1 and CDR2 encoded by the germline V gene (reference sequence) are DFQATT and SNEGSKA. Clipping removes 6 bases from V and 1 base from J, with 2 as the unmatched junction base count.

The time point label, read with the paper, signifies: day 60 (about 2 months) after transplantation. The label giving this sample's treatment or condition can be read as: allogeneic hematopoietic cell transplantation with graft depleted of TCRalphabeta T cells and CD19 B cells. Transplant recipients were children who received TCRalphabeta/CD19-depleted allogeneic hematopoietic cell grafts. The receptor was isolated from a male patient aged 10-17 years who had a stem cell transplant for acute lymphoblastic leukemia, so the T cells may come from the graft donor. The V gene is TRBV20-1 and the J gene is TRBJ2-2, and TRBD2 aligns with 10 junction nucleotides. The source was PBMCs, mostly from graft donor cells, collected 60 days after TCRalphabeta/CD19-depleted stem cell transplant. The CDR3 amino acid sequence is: CSARTSGNTGELFF. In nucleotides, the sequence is TGCAGTGCAAGGACTAGCGGGAACACCGGGGAGCTGTTTTTT.